This T cell receptor beta chain was found in a study of cytomegalovirus exposure and HLA in healthy donors (dated by TCRdb to the late 2010s). With regard to the full study: According to an earlier analysis of 550 to 750 of the donors, roughly 180 million T cells yielded 100 million or so unique TCR beta sequences and 276 Gb of sequence data. About 330 gigabases of sequencing data and around 85 million unique TCR sequences made up an early release that covered roughly 670 HLA-typed donors. Of the 398 genotyped donors, approximately 83% fell in the genetic ancestry cluster associated with self-reported Caucasian donors. The aim of the study was to test whether cataloging public T cell receptors could identify signatures of past pathogen exposure. The study used immunosequencing to profile the T cell repertoires of 600 to 850 subjects and linked those repertoires to cytomegalovirus serostatus. Along with the roughly 670-subject first cohort, a separate validation cohort of 120 different subjects was used. High-throughput TCR immunosequencing, statistical association of individual TCRs with disease status, and machine learning were combined to predict cytomegalovirus infection status. A later analysis re-analyzed previously published TCR beta repertoires from about 730 donors and added high-resolution HLA genotyping to study TCR occurrence patterns. Rather than drawing on any new phenotypic data, the later analysis identified candidate immune exposures from TCR beta sequences and the way those sequences occurred across donors. An earlier analysis of approximately 500 of the donors applied high-throughput TCR beta sequencing to assess whether each TCR beta V gene segment acted as functional or pseudogenic. Donor age, sex, ethnicity and CMV serostatus were collected together with the repertoire data. A later genetic analysis used genome-wide SNP genotypes for about 65% of the roughly 700 donors, treating that subset as a discovery cohort. All discovery cohort repertoires had been generated on a single sequencing platform. HLA typing included class I and class II loci at four-digit resolution. Typing coverage differed by locus: A, B, C, DRB1 and DQB1 were typed in about 620-640 donors, DQA1 in 522, DPA1 in approximately 610, and DPB1 in 400 to 490. Roughly five DR-DQ haplotypes were treated as single units for association and clustering because of strong linkage in the cohort. On average, about 240,000 unique TCR beta nucleotide sequences were sequenced per donor among fewer than 500 genotyped donors of the cohort, with 15% to 20% of those sequences being non-productive.

The cohort was made up of 666 healthy bone marrow donors. At the time of sampling, all cohort members were nominally healthy, though unrecorded immune exposures were likely present. The donor was CMV seronegative and was included in the group of 352 seronegative cohort members. Each donor provided a peripheral blood sample, and peripheral blood mononuclear cells were used for TCR beta sequencing. The Qiagen DNeasy Blood Extraction Kit was used to extract genomic DNA from the blood cell samples. To prepare the library, the immunoSEQ multiplex PCR assay was applied. For the multiplex PCR, a mixture combining 60 forward primers for TCR Vbeta segments and 13 reverse primers for TCR Jbeta segments was used. Amplification of the CDR3 region of rearranged TCR beta genes was performed with a multiplex PCR assay on genomic DNA. Amplified TCR beta libraries were sequenced as 87-base-pair reads on the Illumina HiSeq System. The authors processed their data as follows. In a later analysis, tens of millions of unique TCR beta chains were counted across the approximately 670 repertoires, and approximately 9.9 million of these chains were shared by at least two donors. Raw reads were error-corrected and collapsed into unique sequences with a nearest-neighbor algorithm that merged closely related sequences to remove PCR and sequencing errors. Alignment of CDR3 sequences to IMGT reference sequences was used to assign V, D and J gene segments. For a sequence to be retained, at least a six-nucleotide match to both a V gene segment and a J gene segment was required. Rearrangements were classified as productive when the CDR3 lacked stop codons and remained in frame with V and J, and all other rearrangements were classified as non-productive. CDR3 was defined according to IMGT convention as the region running from the second conserved V-encoded cysteine to the conserved J-encoded phenylalanine. The earlier analysis of about 570 of the donors excluded any sequence lacking an unambiguous match to a single V gene segment. In an earlier analysis of more than 500 of the donors, a V segment was called functional when productive rearrangements were above 56.7%, and segregating when the standard deviation between donors exceeded 5%. A statistical classification framework was built for diagnosing cytomegalovirus status from the catalog of TCR beta chain sequences. In a later analysis, V and J genes were assigned by comparing TCR nucleotide sequences against IMGT/GENE-DB human TR gene sequences. In a later analysis, CDR3 sequences and most-parsimonious VDJ recombination scenarios were assigned using the TCRdist pipeline. In a later analysis, each TCR beta chain was defined by its CDR3 amino acid sequence together with its V-gene family, and reads lacking a unique V-gene family were excluded. To address suspected cross-contamination and a sequencing artifact, a later analysis removed several hundred highly shared, low-generation-probability nucleotide sequences. A later analysis calculated a clonal expansion index for each public chain from normalized within-repertoire ranks of inferred template counts. In a later analysis, generation probabilities were computed with a VDJ recombination model fitted to out-of-frame rearrangements, and the resulting probabilities were checked against IGoR. Hypergeometric tests were used in a later analysis to score TCR-TCR, TCR-HLA and TCR-CMV co-occurrence, with a repertoire-size bias correction applied to the TCR pairs. In a later analysis, false discovery rates were estimated by permuting HLA or CMV assignments 20 times. In a later analysis, co-occurring TCRs were grouped using DBSCAN, and TCRdist sequence similarity was added for clustering within HLA-allele-positive subsets. Repertoires with fewer than 30,000 or more than 120,000 public chains were left out of co-occurrence clustering, as were roughly five repertoires with anomalous nucleotide sharing. The immuneACCESS repertoire file appears here via TCRdb, limited to in-frame rearrangements. These files lack a portion of the clones; in checked studies, under half of the deficit traces to unresolved V genes, and the cause of the others is not known. The DNA was the basis for D and trimming; V, J and clone size are from that table. The sample data list more than 100,000 clones, and approximately 71% of these were observed just once. Roughly 0.9% of the sample lies in the top ten.

Notes on this clone: The antigen this receptor binds is unknown. The input lacks base qualities; no much larger clone sits a single base away. Within the sample, other DNA sequences also encode this same CDR3.

The investigation overall reported the following: In this cohort, only TCR beta chains were sequenced, and detectable features were limited by the absence of alpha or paired-chain data. When HLA alleles, especially DR and DQ, strongly co-occurred, attributing TCR associations to individual alleles was difficult. The authors suggested that the approach could potentially be extended to other disease states and immunological phenotypes. CMV serostatus was the only immune exposure information available for the cohort. The classifier was reported to diagnose cytomegalovirus status with high specificity and sensitivity in both the original cohort and the validation cohort. According to a later analysis, TCR association rates differed among HLA loci, with DRB1 alleles showing the most associated TCRs and HLA-C alleles showing the fewest. Broadly in line with IMGT annotations, most TCR beta V segments showed up in productive rearrangements about 87% or about 30% of the time in an earlier analysis of 587 of the donors. In the study, approximately 160 TCR beta chains were listed as associated with cytomegalovirus. Most CMV-associated TCR beta chains appeared to be HLA-restricted in a later analysis, and the HLA associations seemed to be driven largely by CMV exposure. Because some donors lacked HLA typing at each locus, the association tests relied only on the typed subset. Compared with the approximately 670-donor mean, donors in an Asian-associated ancestry cluster had fewer N-insertions in productive TCRs, according to a later genetic analysis. Specific HLA alleles were associated with over 15,000 TCR beta sequences at a false discovery rate of 0.05 in a later analysis. Most TCR sequences were seen in very few donors, while some public TCRs were found in many individuals. A later genetic analysis associated a missense DCLRE1C variant with V-gene and J-gene trimming of TCR beta chains, and an independent cohort replicated the association. Compared with equally common non-associated chains, HLA-associated TCR beta chains in a later analysis were more clonally expanded and had lower generation probabilities. The sequencing pipeline was judged likely to have produced a cluster of highly shared sequence variants as a technical artifact. Because counts were too low, some 17 rarely observed V segments, including chromosome 9 orphons, were excluded from the earlier analysis of around 590 of the donors. A further reported finding was that TCR beta sequences accurately predicted the HLA-A and HLA-B alleles for most subjects in the first cohort. Linkage disequilibrium might explain the correlated functional status among segregating V segments, but an unknown experimental factor could not be excluded. The presence/absence analyses assumed that sequencing depth was roughly uniform across donors, and that assumption may not be true. A few of the identified cytomegalovirus-associated TCR beta chains were confirmed in vitro to be specific for cytomegalovirus antigens. According to a later analysis, parvovirus B19, influenza, CMV and Epstein-Barr virus appeared linked to several top co-occurrence clusters.

This clonotype originated in a woman aged 60 to 75 in good health and CMV-seronegative. Sequenced: PBMCs.

The CDR3 reads CASSLLGFSGRSRETQYF. The nucleotides are TGTGCCAGCAGTTTATTGGGGTTTAGCGGGAGGTCCCGAGAGACCCAGTACTTC. The V and J genes are TRBV28 and TRBJ2-5; TRBD2 fits 10 bases in the junction. Here V drops 1 base and J drops 4 bases, and the junction holds 12 bases not matched to any gene. The CDR3, from cysteine to phenylalanine, totals 18 residues. The read is trimmed to its CDR3 DNA, 54 bases read in frame from base 1. Reading the germline V gene gives CDR1 MDHEN and CDR2 SYDVKM.